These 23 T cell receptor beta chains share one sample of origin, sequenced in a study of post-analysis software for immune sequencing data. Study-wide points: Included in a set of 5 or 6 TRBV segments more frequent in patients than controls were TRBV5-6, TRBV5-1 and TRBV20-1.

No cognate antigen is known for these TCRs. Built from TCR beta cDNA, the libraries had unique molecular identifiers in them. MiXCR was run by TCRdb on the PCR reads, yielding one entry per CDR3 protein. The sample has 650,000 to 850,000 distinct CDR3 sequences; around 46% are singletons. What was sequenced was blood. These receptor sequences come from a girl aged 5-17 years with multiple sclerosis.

In DNA form, the CDR3 reads TGTGCCAGCAGACTAGCGGGAGAGGGGGATACGCAGTATTTT. This encodes CASRLAGEGDTQYF. The V gene is TRBV27, the J gene TRBJ2-3; 11 bases agree with TRBD2. CDR1 and CDR2 from the germline V gene are MNHEY and SMNVEV (reference sequence). Germline trimming cut 6 bases from V and 6 bases from J; bases unmatched to any gene: 5. The CDR3 totals 14 residues.

CDR3 sequence reads: CASSSGLAGMSEQYF. The CDR3 coding sequence is TGTGCCAGCTCATCTGGACTAGCGGGAATGAGCGAGCAGTACTTC. This chain links TRBV18 with TRBJ2-7; TRBD2 aligns across 12 bases. The germline V gene has CDR1 KGHSH and CDR2 LQKENI. The V gene end was trimmed by 5 bases and the J gene end by 6 bases; junction bases not matched to a gene: 8. The CDR3 extends over 15 amino acids.

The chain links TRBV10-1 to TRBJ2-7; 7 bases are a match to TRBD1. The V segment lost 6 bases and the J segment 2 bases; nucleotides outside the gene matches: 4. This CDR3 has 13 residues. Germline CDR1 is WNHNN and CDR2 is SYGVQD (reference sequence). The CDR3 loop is CASSRTGPYEQYF. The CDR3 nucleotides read TGCGCCAGCAGCCGGACAGGCCCCTACGAGCAGTACTTC.

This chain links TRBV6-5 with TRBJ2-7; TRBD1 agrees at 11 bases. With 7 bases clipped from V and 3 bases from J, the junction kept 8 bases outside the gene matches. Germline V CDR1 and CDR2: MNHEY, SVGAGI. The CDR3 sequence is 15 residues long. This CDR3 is CASTIWTGGLYEQYF. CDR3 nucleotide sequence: TGTGCCAGCACTATCTGGACAGGGGGCCTCTACGAGCAGTACTTC.

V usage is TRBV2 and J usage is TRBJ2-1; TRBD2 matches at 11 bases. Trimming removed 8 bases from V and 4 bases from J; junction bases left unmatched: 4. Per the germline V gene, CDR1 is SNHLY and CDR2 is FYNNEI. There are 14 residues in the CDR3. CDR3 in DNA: TGTGCCAGCGGGGGACTAGCGGAGTACAATGAGCAGTTCTTC. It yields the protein CASGGLAEYNEQFF.

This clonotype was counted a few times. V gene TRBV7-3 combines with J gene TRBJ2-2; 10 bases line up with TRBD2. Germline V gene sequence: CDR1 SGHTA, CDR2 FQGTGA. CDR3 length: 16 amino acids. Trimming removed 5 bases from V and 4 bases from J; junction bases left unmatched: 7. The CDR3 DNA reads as TGTGCCAGCAGCCCCGCTAGCGGGAGAGGCACCGGGGAGCTGTTTTTT. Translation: CASSPASGRGTGELFF.

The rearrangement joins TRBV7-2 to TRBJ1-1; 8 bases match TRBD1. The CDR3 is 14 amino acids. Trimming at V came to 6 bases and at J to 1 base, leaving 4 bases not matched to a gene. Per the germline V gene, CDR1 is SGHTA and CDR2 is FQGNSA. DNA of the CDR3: TGTGCCAGCAGAAAAGACAGGGGGAACACTGAAGCTTTCTTT. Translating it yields CASRKDRGNTEAFF.

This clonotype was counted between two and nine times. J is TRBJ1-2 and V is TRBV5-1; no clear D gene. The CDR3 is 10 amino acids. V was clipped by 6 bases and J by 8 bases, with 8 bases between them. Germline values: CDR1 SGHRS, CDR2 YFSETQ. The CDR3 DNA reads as TGCGCCAGCAAGGGCCACGGCTACACCTTC. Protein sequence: CASKGHGYTF.

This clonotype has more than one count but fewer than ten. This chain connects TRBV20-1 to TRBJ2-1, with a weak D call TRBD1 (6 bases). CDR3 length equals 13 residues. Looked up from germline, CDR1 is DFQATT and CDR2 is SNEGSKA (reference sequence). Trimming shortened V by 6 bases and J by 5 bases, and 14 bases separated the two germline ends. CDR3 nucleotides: TGCAGTGCCCTGACAGGCCATCACAATGAGCAGTTCTTC. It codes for CSALTGHHNEQFF.

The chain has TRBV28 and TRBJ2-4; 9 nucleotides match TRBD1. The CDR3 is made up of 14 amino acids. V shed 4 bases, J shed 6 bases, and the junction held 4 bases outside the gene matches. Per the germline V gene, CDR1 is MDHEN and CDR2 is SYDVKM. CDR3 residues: CASSSGQGINIQYF. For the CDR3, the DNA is TGTGCCAGCAGTTCAGGACAGGGGATAAACATTCAGTACTTC.

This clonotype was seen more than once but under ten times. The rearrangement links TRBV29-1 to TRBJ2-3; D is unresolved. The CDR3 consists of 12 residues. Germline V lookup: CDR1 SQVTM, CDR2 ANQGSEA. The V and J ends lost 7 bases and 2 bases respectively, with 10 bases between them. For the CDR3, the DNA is TGCAGCGCCTGGTCTCTCACAGATACGCAGTATTTT. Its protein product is CSAWSLTDTQYF.

The CDR3, as DNA: TGTGCCAGCAGTCCTCGGGACAGCTCCTTAATAGATGAGCAGTTCTTC. It specifies CASSPRDSSLIDEQFF. The chain has TRBV12-3 or TRBV12-4 and TRBJ2-1, with 7 bases that match TRBD1. CDR3 length equals 16 residues. V was clipped by 5 bases and J by 8 bases; unmatched bases: 15.

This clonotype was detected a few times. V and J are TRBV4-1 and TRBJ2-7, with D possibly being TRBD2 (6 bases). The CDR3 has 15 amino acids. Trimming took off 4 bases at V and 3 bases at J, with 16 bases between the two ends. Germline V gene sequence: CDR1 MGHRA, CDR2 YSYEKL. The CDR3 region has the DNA TGCGCCAGCAGCCTTACTAGCAACCCAAACTACGAGCAGTACTTC. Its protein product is CASSLTSNPNYEQYF.

The CDR3 reads CASSYPGGTQYF. In DNA form, the CDR3 reads TGTGCCAGCAGTTACCCGGGTGGGACGCAGTATTTT. The rearrangement uses TRBV6-5 and TRBJ2-3; D unresolved. Between the trimmed V and J ends, which lost 2 bases and 9 bases, there was a span of 9 bases. Germline lookup yields CDR1 MNHEY and CDR2 SVGAGI. The CDR3 loop spans 12 amino acids.

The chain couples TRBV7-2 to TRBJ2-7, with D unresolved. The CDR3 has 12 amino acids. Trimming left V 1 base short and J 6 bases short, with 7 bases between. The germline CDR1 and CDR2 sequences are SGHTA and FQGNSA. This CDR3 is CASSLVEIEQYF. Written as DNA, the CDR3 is TGTGCCAGCAGCTTAGTAGAGATCGAGCAGTACTTC.

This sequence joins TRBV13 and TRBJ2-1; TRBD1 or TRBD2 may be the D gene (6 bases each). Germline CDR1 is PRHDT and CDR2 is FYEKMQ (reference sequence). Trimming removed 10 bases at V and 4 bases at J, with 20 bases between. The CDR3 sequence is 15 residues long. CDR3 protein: CAINRGTTFYNEQFF. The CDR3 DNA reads TGTGCCATCAATCGGGGGACAACTTTTTACAATGAGCAGTTCTTC.

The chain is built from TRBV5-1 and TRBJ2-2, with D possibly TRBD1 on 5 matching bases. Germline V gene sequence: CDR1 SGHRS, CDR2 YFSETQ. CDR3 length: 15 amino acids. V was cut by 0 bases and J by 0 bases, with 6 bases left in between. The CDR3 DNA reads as TGCGCCAGCAGCTTGGGCAGGGCGAACACCGGGGAGCTGTTTTTT. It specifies CASSLGRANTGELFF.

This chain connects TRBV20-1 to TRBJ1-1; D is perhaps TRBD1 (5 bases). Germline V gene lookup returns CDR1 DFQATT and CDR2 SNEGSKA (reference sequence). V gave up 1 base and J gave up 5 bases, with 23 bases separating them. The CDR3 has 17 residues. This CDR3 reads CSARGGTQGFEETEAFF. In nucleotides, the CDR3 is TGCAGTGCTAGAGGCGGGACCCAGGGTTTCGAGGAAACTGAAGCTTTCTTT.

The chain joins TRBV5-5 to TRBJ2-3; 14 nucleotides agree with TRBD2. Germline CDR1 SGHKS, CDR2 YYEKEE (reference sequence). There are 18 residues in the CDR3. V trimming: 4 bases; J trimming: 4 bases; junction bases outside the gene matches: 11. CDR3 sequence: CASSHRGLAGVRADTQYF. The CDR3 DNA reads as TGTGCCAGCAGCCACAGGGGACTAGCGGGAGTCAGGGCAGATACGCAGTATTTT.

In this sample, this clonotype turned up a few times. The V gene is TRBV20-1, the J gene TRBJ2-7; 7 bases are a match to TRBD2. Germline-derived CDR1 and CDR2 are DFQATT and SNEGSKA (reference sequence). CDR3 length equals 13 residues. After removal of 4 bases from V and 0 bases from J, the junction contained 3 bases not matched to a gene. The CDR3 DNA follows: TGCAGTGCTACTAGCGGAGACTCCTACGAGCAGTACTTC. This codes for CSATSGDSYEQYF.

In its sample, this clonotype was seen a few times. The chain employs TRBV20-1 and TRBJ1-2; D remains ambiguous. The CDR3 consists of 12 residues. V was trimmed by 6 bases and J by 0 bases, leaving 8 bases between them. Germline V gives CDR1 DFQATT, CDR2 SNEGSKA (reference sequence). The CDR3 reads CSAVPPNYGYTF. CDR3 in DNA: TGCAGTGCAGTTCCCCCTAACTATGGCTACACCTTC.

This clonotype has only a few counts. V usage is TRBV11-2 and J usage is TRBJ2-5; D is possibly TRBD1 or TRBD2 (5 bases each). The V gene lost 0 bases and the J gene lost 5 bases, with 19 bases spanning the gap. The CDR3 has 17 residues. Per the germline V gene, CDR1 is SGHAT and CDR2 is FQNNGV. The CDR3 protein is CASSLDGLAGSRETQYF. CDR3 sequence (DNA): TGTGCCAGCAGCTTAGATGGGCTAGCAGGGTCCAGGGAGACCCAGTACTTC.

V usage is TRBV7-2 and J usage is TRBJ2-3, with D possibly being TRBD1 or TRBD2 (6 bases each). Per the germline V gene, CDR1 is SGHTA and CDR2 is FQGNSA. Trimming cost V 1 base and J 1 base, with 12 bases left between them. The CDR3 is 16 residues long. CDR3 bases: TGTGCCAGCAGCTTAGGACGGGGGCTCGGCACAGATACGCAGTATTTT. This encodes CASSLGRGLGTDTQYF.